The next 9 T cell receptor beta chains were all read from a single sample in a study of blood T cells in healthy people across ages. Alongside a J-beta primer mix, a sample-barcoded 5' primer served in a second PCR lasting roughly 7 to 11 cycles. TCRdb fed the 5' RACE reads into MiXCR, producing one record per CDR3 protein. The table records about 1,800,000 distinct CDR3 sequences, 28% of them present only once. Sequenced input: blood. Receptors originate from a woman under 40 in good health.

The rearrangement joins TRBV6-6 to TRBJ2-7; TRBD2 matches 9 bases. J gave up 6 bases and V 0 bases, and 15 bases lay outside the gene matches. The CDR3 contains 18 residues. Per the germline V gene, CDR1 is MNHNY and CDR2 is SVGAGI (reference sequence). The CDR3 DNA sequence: TGTGCCAGCAGTTACTCGGCGTCTAGCGGGGCGAGAGAGGGCGAGCAGTACTTC. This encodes CASSYSASSGAREGEQYF.

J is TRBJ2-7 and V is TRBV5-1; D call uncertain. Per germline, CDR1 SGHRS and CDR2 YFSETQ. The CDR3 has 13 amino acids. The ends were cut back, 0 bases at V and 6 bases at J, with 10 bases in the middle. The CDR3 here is CASSLGYRLEQYF. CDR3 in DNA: TGCGCCAGCAGCTTGGGCTACCGGCTCGAGCAGTACTTC.

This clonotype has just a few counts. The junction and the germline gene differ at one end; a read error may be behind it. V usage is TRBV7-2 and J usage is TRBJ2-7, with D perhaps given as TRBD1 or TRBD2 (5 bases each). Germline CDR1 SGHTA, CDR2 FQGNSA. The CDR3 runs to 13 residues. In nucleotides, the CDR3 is TGTGCCAACAGCCCCCGGGACCCCCACGAGCAGTACTTC. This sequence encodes CANSPRDPHEQYF.

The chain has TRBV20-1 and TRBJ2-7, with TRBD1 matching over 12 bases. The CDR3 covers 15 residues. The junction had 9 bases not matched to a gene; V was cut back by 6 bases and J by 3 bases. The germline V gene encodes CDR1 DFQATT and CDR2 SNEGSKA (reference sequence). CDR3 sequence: CSALEGTGGYYEQYF. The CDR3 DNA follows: TGCAGTGCCTTGGAGGGGACAGGGGGCTACTACGAGCAGTACTTC.

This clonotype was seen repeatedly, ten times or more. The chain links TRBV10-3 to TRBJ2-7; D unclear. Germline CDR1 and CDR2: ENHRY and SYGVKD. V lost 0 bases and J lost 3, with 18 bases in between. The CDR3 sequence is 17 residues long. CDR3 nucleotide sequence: TGTGCCATCAGTGAGTCTCCACTACTGGCGTACCTCTACGAGCAGTACTTC. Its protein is CAISESPLLAYLYEQYF.

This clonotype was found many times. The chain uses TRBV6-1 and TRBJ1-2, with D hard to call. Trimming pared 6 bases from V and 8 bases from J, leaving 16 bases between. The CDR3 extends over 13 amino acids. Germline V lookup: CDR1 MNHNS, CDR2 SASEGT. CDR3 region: CASRPDGMGGYTF. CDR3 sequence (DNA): TGTGCCAGCAGACCTGACGGGATGGGCGGCTACACCTTC.

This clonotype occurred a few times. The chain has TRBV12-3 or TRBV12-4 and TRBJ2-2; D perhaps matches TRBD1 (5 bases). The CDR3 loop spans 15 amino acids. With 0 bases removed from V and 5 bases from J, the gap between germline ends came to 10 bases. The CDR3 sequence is CASSLASGRTGELFF. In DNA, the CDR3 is TGTGCCAGCAGTTTAGCGTCAGGGCGGACCGGGGAGCTGTTTTTT.

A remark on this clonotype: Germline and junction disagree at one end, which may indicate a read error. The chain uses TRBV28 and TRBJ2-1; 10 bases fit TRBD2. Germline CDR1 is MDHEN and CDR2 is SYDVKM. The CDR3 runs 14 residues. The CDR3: CTSMEAGGLNEQFF. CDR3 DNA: TGTACCAGCATGGAAGCGGGGGGGCTCAATGAGCAGTTCTTC.

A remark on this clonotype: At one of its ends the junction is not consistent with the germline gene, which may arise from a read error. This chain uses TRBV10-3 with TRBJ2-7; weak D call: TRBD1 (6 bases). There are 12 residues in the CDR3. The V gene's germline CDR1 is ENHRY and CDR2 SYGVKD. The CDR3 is CVISGTPGSLYF. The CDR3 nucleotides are TGTGTCATCAGTGGGACACCGGGAAGCTTGTACTTC.